This T cell receptor (beta chain) was sequenced for a study of blood T cells in healthy people across ages. Whole-study findings and limits: Among T cells, TCR beta diversity per million cells dropped roughly linearly as age rose. Naive and antigen-experienced cells could not be conclusively compared, given unsorted PBMCs.

The second PCR ran roughly 6 to 11 cycles with a sample-barcoded 5' primer and J-beta primers. MiXCR, applied by TCRdb to the 5' RACE reads, yields one record per CDR3 protein. The data hold 650,000 to 700,000 distinct CDR3 sequences, with roughly half observed a single time. This CDR3 region has 13 residues. CDR1 and CDR2 (germline): SGHTA, FQGNSA. The germline V and J ends were trimmed by 7 bases and 0 bases, with 7 bases remaining between them. There are many counts of this clonotype. The target antigen is unknown. This clonotype was sampled from a woman of 80 years or more in good health. Specimen: blood. This chain connects TRBV7-2 to TRBJ2-1; D gene uncertain. CDR3 nucleotides: TGTGCCAGCAACTACGGCTCCTACAATGAGCAGTTCTTC. Encoded protein: CASNYGSYNEQFF.